This paragraph covers one TCR beta chain sequence. What it binds is not known. Amplification of TCR beta CDR3 regions was performed using RNA transcripts as template. The HTBI primer set drove a first-round RT-PCR of the TCR CDR3. TCRdb re-analysed the multiplex PCR reads in MiXCR, keeping a single row per CDR3 protein. The sample includes some 530,000 distinct CDR3 sequences, 22% of them seen just once. This sample was included in a study of T cells in Graves' hyperthyroidism and ophthalmopathy. General study points: Most clonotypes expanded in thyroid above 0.001 were likewise present in blood.

The V gene lost 3 bases and the J gene lost 5 bases, with 8 bases spanning the gap. This CDR3 region has 12 residues. Germline lookup yields CDR1 MNHGY and CDR2 SVAAGI. This clonotype was obtained from a woman in her seventies with Graves' ophthalmopathy. The sample consisted of blood. This chain uses TRBV6-9 with TRBJ2-7, with D unclear. CDR3 protein: CASSYAANEQYF. The CDR3 DNA follows: TGTGCCAGCAGTTACGCCGCTAACGAGCAGTACTTC.